These 29 T cell receptor beta chains originate from one sample sequenced in a study of CD8 T cells in ankylosing spondylitis. TCRdb re-called the 5' RACE reads through MiXCR, storing one row per CDR3 protein. The profile covers around 250,000 distinct CDR3 sequences, with 32% appearing a single time and roughly 4.2% taken by the ten largest. Sequenced sample: blood, either unsorted or a sorted T cell fraction (not recorded which). These TCRs come from a male donor with ankylosing spondylitis or in good health (not recorded which).

The rearrangement uses TRBV12-3 or TRBV12-4 and TRBJ2-7, with D unresolved. Trimming stripped 1 base from V and 5 bases from J, with 6 bases between. This CDR3 spans 12 amino acids. As DNA, the CDR3 is TGTGCCAGCAGTTTAGGGGTCCACGAGCAGTACTTC. This encodes CASSLGVHEQYF.

The chain links TRBV10-3 to TRBJ2-7, with TRBD2 as a possible D gene (5 bases). Germline CDR1 is ENHRY and CDR2 is SYGVKD. The CDR3 has 16 residues. Trimming took off 3 bases at V and 2 bases at J, with 17 bases between the two ends. The CDR3 DNA is TGTGCCATCAGTGACCCGGACTCCCATAACCCCTACGAGCAGTACTTC. It is translated as CAISDPDSHNPYEQYF.

The rearrangement links TRBV7-9 to TRBJ2-7; no clear D. Germline V gene lookup returns CDR1 SEHNR and CDR2 FQNEAQ (reference sequence). The CDR3 loop spans 12 amino acids. Trimming left V 5 bases short and J 4 bases short, with 9 bases between. Here the CDR3 reads CASSKRIYEQYF. The CDR3 DNA is TGTGCCAGCAGCAAGCGAATTTACGAGCAGTACTTC.

This clonotype was counted ten times or more. V is TRBV12-3 or TRBV12-4 and J is TRBJ2-5; D is unclear. This CDR3 is built from 10 residues. Trimming took 5 bases from V and 4 from J, leaving 2 bases between them. The CDR3 DNA reads as TGTGCCAGCAGTGGAGAGACCCAGTACTTC. Protein product: CASSGETQYF.

This clonotype was observed a few times. CDR3 DNA: TGTGCCAGCAGCGTGGCTAGCGGGGGCCGATACCAAGAGACCCAGTACTTC. It codes for CASSVASGGRYQETQYF. This chain joins TRBV9 and TRBJ2-5; 10 nucleotides agree with TRBD2. This CDR3 contains 17 residues. From germline, CDR1 is SGDLS and CDR2 YYNGEE. V was pared by 2 bases and J by 0 bases, with 7 bases of the junction left unmatched.

V usage is TRBV7-9 and J usage is TRBJ2-2; 8 bases align to TRBD1. The V segment lost 5 bases and the J segment 5 bases; nucleotides outside the gene matches: 4. The CDR3 contains 14 residues. The V gene's germline CDR1 is SEHNR and CDR2 FQNEAQ (reference sequence). This CDR3 reads CASSTRTGTGELFF. CDR3 bases: TGTGCCAGCAGCACCCGGACAGGGACCGGGGAGCTGTTTTTT. The variable domain in full, completed from reference TRBV7-9 and TRBJ2-2, reads DTGVSQNPRHKITKRGQNVTFRCDPISEHNRLYWYRQTLGQGPEFLTYFQNEAQLEKSRLLSDRFSAERPKGSFSTLEIQRTEQGDSAMYLCASSTRTGTGELFFGEGSRLTVL.

The gene calls are TRBV20-1 and TRBJ1-2; 10 positions match TRBD1. This CDR3 has 14 amino acids. The V segment lost 3 bases and the J segment 5 bases; nucleotides outside the gene matches: 6. Germline assignment: CDR1 DFQATT and CDR2 SNEGSKA (reference sequence). The CDR3 protein is CSASGLDRGYGYTF. The CDR3 region has the DNA TGCAGTGCTAGTGGTCTGGACAGGGGGTATGGCTACACCTTC.

The chain employs TRBV6-5 and TRBJ2-2; weak D call: TRBD2 (6 bases). Germline assignment: CDR1 MNHEY and CDR2 SVGAGI. The CDR3 runs to 15 residues. Trimming stripped 0 bases from V and 4 bases from J, with 9 bases between. CDR3 sequence: CASSYSIGSTGELFF. CDR3 DNA: TGTGCCAGCAGTTACTCGATCGGGAGCACCGGGGAGCTGTTTTTT.

In this sample, this clonotype turned up a few times. The chain links TRBV20-1 to TRBJ1-6; D call uncertain. CDR3 length: 14 amino acids. V lost 3 bases and J lost 7, with 13 bases in between. The germline CDR1 and CDR2 sequences are DFQATT and SNEGSKA (reference sequence). CDR3 residues: CSASWVSENSPLHF. DNA for the CDR3: TGCAGTGCTAGCTGGGTCAGCGAAAATTCACCCCTCCACTTT.

The chain employs TRBV6-6 and TRBJ2-2; maybe TRBD1 (5 bases). Looked up from germline, CDR1 is MNHNY and CDR2 is SVGAGI (reference sequence). V gave up 10 bases and J gave up 5 bases, with 14 bases separating them. There are 13 residues in the CDR3. The CDR3 protein is CATSGLGTGELFF. In DNA, the CDR3 is TGTGCCACTTCAGGGCTCGGGACCGGGGAGCTGTTTTTT.

The chain couples TRBV6-5 to TRBJ2-2; D is possibly TRBD1 (5 bases). Looked up from germline, CDR1 is MNHEY and CDR2 is SVGAGI. Trimming removed 3 bases at V and 4 bases at J, with 15 bases between. CDR3 length equals 16 residues. The CDR3 reads CASSYVMTVLTGELFF. The CDR3 DNA is TGTGCCAGCAGTTATGTGATGACAGTTCTCACCGGGGAGCTGTTTTTT.

The chain couples TRBV10-3 to TRBJ2-5, with D unclear. V was pared by 2 bases and J by 5 bases, with 12 bases between. The length of the CDR3 is 14 residues. Per germline, CDR1 ENHRY and CDR2 SYGVKD. CDR3 region: CAISENIKTETQYF. As DNA, the CDR3 is TGTGCCATCAGTGAGAACATAAAGACGGAGACCCAGTACTTC.

This chain connects TRBV5-5 to TRBJ2-7; D perhaps matches TRBD1 (5 bases). V was cut by 4 bases and J by 0 bases, with 11 bases left in between. From germline, CDR1 is SGHKS and CDR2 YYEKEE (reference sequence). The CDR3 consists of 14 residues. The CDR3 DNA reads as TGTGCCAGCAGCCCACAGGTTTCCTCCTACGAGCAGTACTTC. This codes for CASSPQVSSYEQYF.

A few counts support this clonotype. V is TRBV12-3 or TRBV12-4 and J is TRBJ2-5; unclear D gene. V was shortened by 5 bases and J by 0 bases, with 10 bases between the two germline ends. CDR3 length equals 14 residues. CDR3 sequence (DNA): TGTGCCAGCAGTCGCGACGGGTACCAAGAGACCCAGTACTTC. Protein product: CASSRDGYQETQYF.

This clonotype has a single count. This chain joins TRBV7-3 and TRBJ1-6; 8 nucleotides agree with TRBD1. The germline V gene encodes CDR1 SGHTA and CDR2 FQGTGA. V gave up 5 bases and J gave up 7 bases; unmatched junction bases: 4. This CDR3 comprises 14 residues. CDR3 DNA: TGTGCCAGCAGCCCGACAGGGGCCAATTCACCCCTCCACTTT. It translates to CASSPTGANSPLHF.

The chain carries TRBV10-3 and TRBJ2-7; D tentatively reads TRBD1 or TRBD2 (6 bases each). This CDR3 comprises 15 residues. Deletions cut 0 bases from V and 3 bases from J, with 12 bases between. Germline V gives CDR1 ENHRY, CDR2 SYGVKD. Here the CDR3 reads CAISESGGSGYEQYF. As DNA, the CDR3 is TGTGCCATCAGTGAGTCCGGGGGCTCGGGCTACGAGCAGTACTTC.

This clonotype was seen ten or more times. The J gene is TRBJ2-1, the V gene TRBV29-1, with 10 positions matching TRBD1. The CDR3 runs to 14 residues. V was pared by 6 bases and J by 4 bases, with 6 bases of the junction left unmatched. Germline-derived CDR1 and CDR2 are SQVTM and ANQGSEA. The CDR3 region is CSVARTGGYNEQFF. The CDR3 DNA follows: TGCAGCGTCGCGAGGACAGGGGGTTACAATGAGCAGTTCTTC.

CDR3 coding DNA: TGCGCCAGCAGCTTGGGCAGACTATACAATGAGCAGTTCTTC. Translated: CASSLGRLYNEQFF. The chain combines TRBV5-1 with TRBJ2-1; TRBD2 might be the D (5 bases). This CDR3 contains 14 residues. Trimming left V 0 bases short and J 4 bases short, with 8 bases between. From germline, CDR1 is SGHRS and CDR2 YFSETQ. Filled out from reference TRBV5-1 and TRBJ2-1, the complete variable domain reads KAGVTQTPRYLIKTRGQQVTLSCSPISGHRSVSWYQQTPGQGLQFLFEYFSETQRNKGNFPGRFSGRQFSNSRSEMNVSTLELGDSALYLCASSLGRLYNEQFFGPGTRLTVL.

This clonotype was seen a handful of times. The CDR3 DNA follows: TGCAGTGCTGAACTAGCGGGCGGATTAGACCCCTACGAGCAGTACTTC. Translated: CSAELAGGLDPYEQYF. This chain connects TRBV20-1 to TRBJ2-7, with TRBD2 matching 9 bases. V lost 5 bases, J lost 2 bases, and 13 bases stayed unmatched. Germline CDR1 DFQATT, CDR2 SNEGSKA (reference sequence). The CDR3 loop spans 16 amino acids.

The genes are TRBV12-3 or TRBV12-4 and TRBJ1-5, with 9 positions matching TRBD1. The CDR3 is 14 amino acids. V lost 6 bases, J lost 7 bases, and 7 bases stayed unmatched. CDR3 protein: CASSQGQGGQPQHF. The CDR3, as DNA: TGTGCCAGCAGCCAGGGACAGGGTGGACAGCCCCAGCATTTT.

Only a few counts were recorded for this clonotype. This rearrangement joins TRBV12-3 or TRBV12-4 to TRBJ1-5, with D possibly TRBD1 on 6 matching bases. CDR3 length equals 14 residues. The V end lost 5 bases, the J end lost 5 bases, and 13 bases lay between the germline ends. The CDR3 DNA sequence: TGTGCCAGCAGTCCGGACAGATTGGATCAGCCCCAGCATTTT. The encoded protein is CASSPDRLDQPQHF.

The chain couples TRBV7-2 to TRBJ2-7; possible D gene TRBD1, 5 bases. The V gene's germline CDR1 is SGHTA and CDR2 FQGNSA. Trimming pared 5 bases from V and 1 base from J, leaving 15 bases between. The CDR3 totals 15 residues. The CDR3 spells CASSLLLGESYEQYF. CDR3 DNA: TGTGCCAGCAGCCTGCTTCTAGGGGAATCCTACGAGCAGTACTTC.

The table lists this clonotype with a few counts. In DNA, the CDR3 is TGTGCCAGCACTACCCCCACAGGGGGAGGAAACACCATATATTTT. Its protein is CASTTPTGGGNTIYF. The J gene is TRBJ1-3, the V gene TRBV12-3 or TRBV12-4; TRBD1 agrees at 8 bases. The CDR3 is 15 residues long. The J segment lost 4 bases and the V segment lost 7 bases, leaving 9 bases of the junction unmatched.

CDR3 loop: CASSVEGGLVTEAFF. Here the CDR3 DNA reads TGCGCCAGCAGCGTAGAAGGGGGACTCGTCACTGAAGCTTTCTTT. The rearrangement uses TRBV5-1 and TRBJ1-1; possibly TRBD1 for D (6 bases). CDR3 length: 15 amino acids. V was shortened by 4 bases and J by 4 bases, with 17 bases between the two germline ends. From germline, CDR1 is SGHRS and CDR2 YFSETQ.

This clonotype was found many times. The rearrangement links TRBV29-1 to TRBJ1-2; D may be TRBD1 (5 bases). The V gene's germline CDR1 is SQVTM and CDR2 ANQGSEA. The CDR3 consists of 12 residues. V dropped 0 bases and J dropped 8 bases, with 10 bases sitting between them. This CDR3 reads CSVEDPNRGYTF. In nucleotides, the CDR3 is TGCAGCGTTGAAGATCCGAACAGGGGCTACACCTTC.

J is TRBJ1-2 and V is TRBV20-1; D gene unclear. There are 14 residues in the CDR3. Germline CDR1 and CDR2: DFQATT and SNEGSKA (reference sequence). The V and J ends lost 1 base and 1 base respectively, with 10 bases between them. The CDR3: CSARVVGNNYGYTF. CDR3 nucleotide sequence: TGCAGTGCTAGAGTTGTGGGGAATAACTATGGCTACACCTTC.

In this sample, this clonotype turned up many times. This chain connects TRBV20-1 to TRBJ2-3; D ambiguous. Trimming stripped 1 base from V and 1 base from J, with 6 bases between. The germline CDR1 and CDR2 sequences are DFQATT and SNEGSKA (reference sequence). The CDR3 spans 13 residues. The CDR3 is CSARAIGTDTQYF. The CDR3 DNA reads as TGCAGTGCTAGAGCTATCGGCACAGATACGCAGTATTTT.

This rearrangement joins TRBV12-3 or TRBV12-4 to TRBJ2-5, with D possibly TRBD1 on 5 matching bases. This CDR3 region has 15 residues. V was trimmed by 6 bases and J by 2 bases, leaving 16 bases between them. The CDR3 spells CASSLSPPGQETQYF. In nucleotides, the CDR3 is TGTGCCAGCAGCCTCTCCCCGCCAGGGCAAGAGACCCAGTACTTC.

The chain recombines TRBV6-2 or TRBV6-3 with TRBJ2-7; possibly TRBD1 or TRBD2 for D (5 bases each). The CDR3 is 16 amino acids. The V end lost 2 bases, the J end lost 4 bases, and 18 bases lay between the germline ends. The germline V gene encodes CDR1 MNHEY and CDR2 SVGEGT. The CDR3: CASSYQGVRMSYEQYF. The DNA for the CDR3 is TGTGCCAGCAGTTACCAGGGAGTCCGGATGTCGTACGAGCAGTACTTC.